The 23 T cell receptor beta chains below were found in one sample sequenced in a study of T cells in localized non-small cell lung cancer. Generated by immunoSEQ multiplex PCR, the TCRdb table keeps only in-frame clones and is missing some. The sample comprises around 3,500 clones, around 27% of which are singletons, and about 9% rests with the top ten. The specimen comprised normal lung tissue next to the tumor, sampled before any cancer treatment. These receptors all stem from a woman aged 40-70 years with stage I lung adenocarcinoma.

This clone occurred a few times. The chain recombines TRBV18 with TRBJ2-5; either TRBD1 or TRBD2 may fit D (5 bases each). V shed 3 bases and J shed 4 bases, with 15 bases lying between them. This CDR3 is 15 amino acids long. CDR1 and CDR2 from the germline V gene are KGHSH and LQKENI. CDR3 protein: CASSPSGPRGETQYF. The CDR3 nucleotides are TGTGCCAGCTCACCTTCGGGCCCGAGGGGAGAGACCCAGTACTTC. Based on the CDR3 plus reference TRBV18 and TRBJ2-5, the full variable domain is NAGVMQNPRHLVRRRGQEARLRCSPMKGHSHVYWYRQLPEEGLKFMVYLQKENIIDESGMPKERFSAEFPKEGPSILRIQQVVRGDSAAYFCASSPSGPRGETQYFGPGTRLLVL.

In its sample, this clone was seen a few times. CDR3: CASSVEMGPLAHQPQHF. In nucleotides, the CDR3 is TGTGCCAGCAGCGTAGAAATGGGACCTTTAGCACATCAGCCCCAGCATTTT. The chain couples TRBV9 to TRBJ1-5, with a possible D match to TRBD1 (5 bases). The CDR3 length is 17 residues. Germline CDR1 and CDR2: SGDLS and YYNGEE. Trimming stripped 0 bases from V and 5 bases from J, with 18 bases between.

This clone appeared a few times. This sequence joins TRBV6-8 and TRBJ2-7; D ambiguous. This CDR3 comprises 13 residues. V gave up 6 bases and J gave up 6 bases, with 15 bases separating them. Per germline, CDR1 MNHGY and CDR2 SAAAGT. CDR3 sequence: CASRGRTMGEQYF. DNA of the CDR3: TGTGCCAGCAGGGGCAGAACGATGGGCGAGCAGTACTTC.

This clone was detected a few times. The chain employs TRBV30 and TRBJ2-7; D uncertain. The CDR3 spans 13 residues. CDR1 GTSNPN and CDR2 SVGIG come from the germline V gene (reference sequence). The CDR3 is CTLVAKGTYEQYF. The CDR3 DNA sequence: TGTACCCTAGTGGCTAAGGGAACCTACGAGCAGTACTTC.

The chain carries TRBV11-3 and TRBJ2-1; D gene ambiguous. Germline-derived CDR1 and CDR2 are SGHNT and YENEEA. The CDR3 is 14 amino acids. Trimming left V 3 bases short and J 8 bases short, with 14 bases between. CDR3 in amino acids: CASSLPYSTDEQFF. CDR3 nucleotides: TGTGCCAGCAGCTTGCCTTATAGCACCGATGAGCAGTTCTTC.

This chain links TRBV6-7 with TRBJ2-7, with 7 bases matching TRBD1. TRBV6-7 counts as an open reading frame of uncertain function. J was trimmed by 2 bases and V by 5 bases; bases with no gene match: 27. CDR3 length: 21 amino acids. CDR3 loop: CASSEAYGGVGGRNFPYEQYF. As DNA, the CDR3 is TGTGCCAGCAGTGAAGCTTACGGTGGGGTAGGGGGCCGTAATTTTCCCTACGAGCAGTACTTC.

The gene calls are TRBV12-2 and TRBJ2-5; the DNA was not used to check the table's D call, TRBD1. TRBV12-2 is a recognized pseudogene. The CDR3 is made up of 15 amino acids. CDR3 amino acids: CASRLNGQIQETQYF. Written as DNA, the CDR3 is TGTGCAAGTCGCTTGAACGGACAAATACAAGAGACCCAGTACTTC.

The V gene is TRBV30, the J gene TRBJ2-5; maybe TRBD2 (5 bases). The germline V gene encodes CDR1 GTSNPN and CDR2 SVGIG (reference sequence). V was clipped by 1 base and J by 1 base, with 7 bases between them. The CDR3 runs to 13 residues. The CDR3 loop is CAWSGGPQETQYF. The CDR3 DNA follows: TGTGCCTGGAGTGGAGGGCCCCAAGAGACCCAGTACTTC. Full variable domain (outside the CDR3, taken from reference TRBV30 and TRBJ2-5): SQTIHQWPATLVQPVGSPLSLECTVEGTSNPNLYWYRQAAGRGLQLLFYSVGIGQISSEVPQNLSASRPQDRQFILSSKKLLLSDSGFYLCAWSGGPQETQYFGPGTRLLVL.

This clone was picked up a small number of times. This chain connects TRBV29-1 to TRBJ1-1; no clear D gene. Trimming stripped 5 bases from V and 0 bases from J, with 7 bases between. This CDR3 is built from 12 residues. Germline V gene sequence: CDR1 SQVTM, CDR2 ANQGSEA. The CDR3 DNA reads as TGCAGCGTTAAGACAATGAACACTGAAGCTTTCTTT. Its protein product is CSVKTMNTEAFF.

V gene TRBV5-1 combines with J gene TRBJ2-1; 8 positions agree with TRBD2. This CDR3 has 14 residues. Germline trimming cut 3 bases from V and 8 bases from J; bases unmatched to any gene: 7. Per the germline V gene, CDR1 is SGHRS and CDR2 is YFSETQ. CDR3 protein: CASSSLAGSDEQFF. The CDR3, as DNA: TGCGCCAGCAGCTCGCTAGCGGGTTCTGATGAGCAGTTCTTC.

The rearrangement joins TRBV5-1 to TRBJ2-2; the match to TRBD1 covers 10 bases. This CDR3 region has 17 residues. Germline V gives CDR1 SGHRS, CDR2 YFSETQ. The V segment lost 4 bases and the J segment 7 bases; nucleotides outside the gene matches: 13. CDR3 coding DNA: TGCGCCAGCAGCCTTGAGACCCCGGGACAGGGGTTCGGGGAGCTGTTTTTT. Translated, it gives CASSLETPGQGFGELFF.

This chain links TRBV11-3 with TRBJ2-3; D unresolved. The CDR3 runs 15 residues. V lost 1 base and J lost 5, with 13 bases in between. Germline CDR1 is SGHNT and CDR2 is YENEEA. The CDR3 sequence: CASSLVASPQDTQYF. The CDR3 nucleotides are TGTGCCAGCAGCTTAGTGGCTAGTCCACAAGATACGCAGTATTTT.

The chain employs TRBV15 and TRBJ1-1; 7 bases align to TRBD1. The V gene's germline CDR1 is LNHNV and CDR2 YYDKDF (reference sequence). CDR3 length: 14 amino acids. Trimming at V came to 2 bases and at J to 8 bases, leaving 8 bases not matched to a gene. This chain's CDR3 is CATSRNTGADEAFF. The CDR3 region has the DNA TGTGCCACCAGCAGAAATACAGGGGCGGACGAAGCTTTCTTT.

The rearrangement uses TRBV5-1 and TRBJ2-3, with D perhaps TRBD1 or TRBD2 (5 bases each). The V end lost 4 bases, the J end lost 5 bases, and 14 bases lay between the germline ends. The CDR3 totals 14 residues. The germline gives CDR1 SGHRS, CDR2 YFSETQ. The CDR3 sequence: CASSGGQGEDTQYF. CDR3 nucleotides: TGCGCCAGCAGCGGGGGTCAGGGAGAAGATACGCAGTATTTT.

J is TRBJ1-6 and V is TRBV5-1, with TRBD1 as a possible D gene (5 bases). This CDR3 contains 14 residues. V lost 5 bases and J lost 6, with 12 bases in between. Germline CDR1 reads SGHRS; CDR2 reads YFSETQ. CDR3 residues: CASRGDSPNSPLHF. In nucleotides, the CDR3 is TGCGCCAGCAGGGGCGACAGCCCTAATTCACCCCTCCACTTT.

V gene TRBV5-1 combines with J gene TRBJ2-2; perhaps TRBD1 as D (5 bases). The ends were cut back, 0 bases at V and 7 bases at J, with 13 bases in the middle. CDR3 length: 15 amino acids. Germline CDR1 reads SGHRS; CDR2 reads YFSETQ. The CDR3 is CASSLGAGSVGELFF. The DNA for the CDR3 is TGCGCCAGCAGCTTGGGAGCAGGGTCTGTCGGGGAGCTGTTTTTT.

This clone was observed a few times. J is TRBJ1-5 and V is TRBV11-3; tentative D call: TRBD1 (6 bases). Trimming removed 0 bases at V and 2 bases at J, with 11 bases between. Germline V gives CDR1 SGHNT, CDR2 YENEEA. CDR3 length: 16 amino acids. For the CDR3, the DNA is TGTGCCAGCAGCTTAGATGGCAGGGGAGGCAATCAGCCCCAGCATTTT. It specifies CASSLDGRGGNQPQHF.

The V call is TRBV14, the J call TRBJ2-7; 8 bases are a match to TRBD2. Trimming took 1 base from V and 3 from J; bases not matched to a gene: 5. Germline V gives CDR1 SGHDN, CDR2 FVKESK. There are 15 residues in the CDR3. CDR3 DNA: TGTGCCAGCAGCCAAGGAAGCGGGGGTTACTACGAGCAGTACTTC. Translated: CASSQGSGGYYEQYF.

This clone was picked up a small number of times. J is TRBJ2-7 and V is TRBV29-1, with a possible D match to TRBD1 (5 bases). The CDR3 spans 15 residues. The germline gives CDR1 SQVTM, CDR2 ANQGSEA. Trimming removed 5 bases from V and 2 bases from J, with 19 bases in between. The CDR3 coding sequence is TGCAGCGTTCAACCCCAGGGAATGCTAACCTACGAGCAGTACTTC. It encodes CSVQPQGMLTYEQYF.

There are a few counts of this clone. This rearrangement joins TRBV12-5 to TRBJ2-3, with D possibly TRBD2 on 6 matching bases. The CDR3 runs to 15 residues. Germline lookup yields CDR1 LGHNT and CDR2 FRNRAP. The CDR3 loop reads CASQRRGGDTDTQYF. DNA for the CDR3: TGTGCCAGCCAGCGCCGGGGCGGGGACACAGATACGCAGTATTTT.

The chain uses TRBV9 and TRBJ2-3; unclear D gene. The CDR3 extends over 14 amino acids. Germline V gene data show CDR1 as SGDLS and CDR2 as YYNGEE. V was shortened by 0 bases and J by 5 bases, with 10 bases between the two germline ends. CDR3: CASSVESKRDTQYF. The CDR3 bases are TGTGCCAGCAGCGTAGAATCTAAACGAGATACGCAGTATTTT. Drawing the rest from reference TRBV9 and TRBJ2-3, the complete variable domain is DSGVTQTPKHLITATGQRVTLRCSPRSGDLSVYWYQQSLDQGLQFLIQYYNGEERAKGNILERFSAQQFPDLHSELNLSSLELGDSALYFCASSVESKRDTQYFGPGTRLTVL.

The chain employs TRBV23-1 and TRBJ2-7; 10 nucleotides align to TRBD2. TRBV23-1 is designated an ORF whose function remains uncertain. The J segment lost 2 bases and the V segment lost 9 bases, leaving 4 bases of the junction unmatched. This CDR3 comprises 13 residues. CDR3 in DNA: TGCGCCAGTAGCGGGGGGAAAACCTACGAGCAGTACTTC. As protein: CASSGGKTYEQYF.

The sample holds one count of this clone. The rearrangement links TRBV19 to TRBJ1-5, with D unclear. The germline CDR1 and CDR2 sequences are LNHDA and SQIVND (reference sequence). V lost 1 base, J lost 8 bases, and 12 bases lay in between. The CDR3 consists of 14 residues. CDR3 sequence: CASSIGGSWEPQHF. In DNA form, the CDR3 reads TGTGCCAGTAGTATAGGAGGGTCCTGGGAGCCCCAGCATTTT.